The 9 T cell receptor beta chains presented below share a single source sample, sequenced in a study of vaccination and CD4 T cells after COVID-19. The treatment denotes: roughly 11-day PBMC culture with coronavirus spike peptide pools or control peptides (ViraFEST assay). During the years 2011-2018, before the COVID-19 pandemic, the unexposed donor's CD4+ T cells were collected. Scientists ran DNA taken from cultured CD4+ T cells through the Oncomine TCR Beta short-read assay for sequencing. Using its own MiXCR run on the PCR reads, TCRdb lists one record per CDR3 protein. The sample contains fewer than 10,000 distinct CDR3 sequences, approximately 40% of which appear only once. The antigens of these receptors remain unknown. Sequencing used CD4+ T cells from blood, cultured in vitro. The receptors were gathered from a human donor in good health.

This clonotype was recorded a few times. In DNA, the CDR3 is TGTGCCAGCAGTTACTCGGGGACAGGGGGAGGCTACACCTTC. Its protein is CASSYSGTGGGYTF. V is TRBV6-5 and J is TRBJ1-2, with TRBD1 matching 11 bases. Germline CDR1 is MNHEY and CDR2 is SVGAGI. The CDR3 is 14 residues long. V dropped 0 bases and J dropped 8; count of bases not matched to a gene: 2.

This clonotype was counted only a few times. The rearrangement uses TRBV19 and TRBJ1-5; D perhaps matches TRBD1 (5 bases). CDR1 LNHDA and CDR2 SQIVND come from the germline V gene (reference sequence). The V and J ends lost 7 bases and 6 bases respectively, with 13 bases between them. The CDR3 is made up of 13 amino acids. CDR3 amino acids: CASTEGRGQPQHF. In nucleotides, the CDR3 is TGTGCCAGTACGGAGGGACGCGGTCAGCCCCAGCATTTT.

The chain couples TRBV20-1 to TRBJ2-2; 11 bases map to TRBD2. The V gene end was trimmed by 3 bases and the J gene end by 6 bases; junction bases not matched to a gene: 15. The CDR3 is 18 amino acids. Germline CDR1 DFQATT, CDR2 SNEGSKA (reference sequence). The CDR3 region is CSASANQVAGGRAGELFF. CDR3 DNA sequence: TGCAGTGCTAGCGCCAACCAGGTAGCGGGAGGGAGGGCCGGGGAGCTGTTTTTT.

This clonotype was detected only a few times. The CDR3 coding sequence is TGTGCCAGCAGTTACCAGCCTTTTGGGGAAAGGGGCACTGAAGCTTTCTTT. Protein sequence: CASSYQPFGERGTEAFF. This chain connects TRBV6-5 to TRBJ1-1; TRBD1 is a possible D gene (5 bases). Germline V gives CDR1 MNHEY, CDR2 SVGAGI. This CDR3 has 17 amino acids. Trimming left V 2 bases short and J 4 bases short, with 20 bases between.

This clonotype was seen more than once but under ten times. For the CDR3, the DNA is TGTGCCAGCAGTCCGCCGCGCCCTCCAGGGCCTCGCAATCAGCCCCAGCATTTT. It translates to CASSPPRPPGPRNQPQHF. The chain carries TRBV2 and TRBJ1-5; perhaps TRBD1 as D (5 bases). This CDR3 has 18 amino acids. CDR1 is SNHLY, CDR2 FYNNEI, per germline. V lost 5 bases, J lost 2 bases, and 22 bases lay in between. Variable domain in full (rest from reference TRBV2 and TRBJ1-5): EPEVTQTPSHQVTQMGQEVILRCVPISNHLYFYWYRQILGQKVEFLVSFYNNEISEKSEIFDDQFSVERPDGSNFTLKIRSTKLEDSAMYFCASSPPRPPGPRNQPQHFGDGTRLSIL.

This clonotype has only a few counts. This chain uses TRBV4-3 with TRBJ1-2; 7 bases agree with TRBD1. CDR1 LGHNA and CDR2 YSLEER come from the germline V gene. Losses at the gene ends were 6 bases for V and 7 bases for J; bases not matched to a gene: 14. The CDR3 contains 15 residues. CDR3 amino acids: CASSPVTGDTSGYTF. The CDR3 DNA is TGCGCCAGCAGTCCAGTTACAGGGGACACTTCTGGCTACACCTTC.

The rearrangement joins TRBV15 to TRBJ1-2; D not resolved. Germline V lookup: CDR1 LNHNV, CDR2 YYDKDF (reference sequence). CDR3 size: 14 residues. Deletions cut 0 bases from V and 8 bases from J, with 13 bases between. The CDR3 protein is CATSREREGGGYTF. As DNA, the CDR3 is TGTGCCACCAGCAGAGAAAGAGAAGGAGGGGGCTACACCTTC. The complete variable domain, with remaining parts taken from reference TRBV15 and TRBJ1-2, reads DAMVIQNPRYQVTQFGKPVTLSCSQTLNHNVMYWYQQKSSQAPKLLFHYYDKDFNNEADTPDNFQSRRPNTSFCFLDIRSPGLGDTAMYLCATSREREGGGYTFGSGTRLTVV.

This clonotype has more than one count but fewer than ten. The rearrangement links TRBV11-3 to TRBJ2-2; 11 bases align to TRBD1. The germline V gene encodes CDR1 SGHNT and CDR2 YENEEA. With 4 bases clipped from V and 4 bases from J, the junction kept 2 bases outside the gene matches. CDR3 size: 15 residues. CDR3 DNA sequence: TGTGCCAGCAGCTGGGACAGGGGGAGCACCGGGGAGCTGTTTTTT. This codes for CASSWDRGSTGELFF.

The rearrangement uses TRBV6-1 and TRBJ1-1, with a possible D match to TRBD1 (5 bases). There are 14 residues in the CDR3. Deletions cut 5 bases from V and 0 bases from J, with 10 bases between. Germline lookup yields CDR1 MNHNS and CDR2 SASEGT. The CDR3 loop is CASSLDSLNTEAFF. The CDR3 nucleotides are TGTGCCAGCAGTCTCGACAGCCTGAACACTGAAGCTTTCTTT.